This T cell receptor (beta chain) came from a study of blood T cell repertoires in COVID-19. Methods used by the authors: Reference gene primer amplification in the assay estimated nucleated cell counts. Clones were read by immunoSEQ multiplex PCR, and TCRdb kept only the in-frame ones, dropping some. D and trimming were read from the DNA, whereas the V and J calls and clone size are those reported in that table. The sample holds approximately 490,000 clones, approximately 90% seen once. The study recruited people aged 18 to 89 years across roughly 23 US areas. Per germline, CDR1 SGDLS and CDR2 YYNGEE. The V gene end was trimmed by 4 bases and the J gene end by 4 bases; junction bases not matched to a gene: 11. The CDR3 is 16 amino acids.

This TCR was sampled from a young woman who had recovered from COVID-19. Sequenced input: PBMCs or T cells enriched from blood (not recorded which). The chain uses TRBV9 and TRBJ1-2; TRBD1 agrees at 9 bases. CDR3 loop: CASSTRTGAGIYGYTF. The DNA of the CDR3 is TGTGCCAGCAGCACCCGGACAGGGGCCGGGATCTATGGCTACACCTTC.